One and the same sample provided the 9 T cell receptor beta chains below, sequenced in a study of blood T cell repertoires in COVID-19 (dated by TCRdb to 2019 to 2021). The method behind the library was the immunoSEQ multiplex PCR assay. This is the immuneACCESS table as TCRdb keeps it, with only in-frame sequences that have V and J called. A part of the clones is gone; compared with another copy, unresolved V genes explain less than half, and the rest is unexplained. The sample contains fewer than 250,000 clones, 83% of them found a single time. The ten largest clones capture approximately 4.8% of the sample. Material for sequencing was PBMCs or T cells enriched from blood (not recorded which). These receptors came from a woman between 45 and 60 years old who had been exposed to COVID-19.

This clone was counted a single time. The chain employs TRBV5-6 and TRBJ2-1; 11 bases map to TRBD2. Trimming at V came to 0 bases and at J to 3 bases, leaving 8 bases not matched to a gene. Looked up from germline, CDR1 is SGHDT and CDR2 is YYEEEE. The CDR3 has 18 amino acids. The CDR3 DNA is TGTGCCAGCAGCTTGGTTAGCGGGGGGGAGACACTCTACAATGAGCAGTTCTTC. It encodes CASSLVSGGETLYNEQFF.

The rearrangement joins TRBV11-2 to TRBJ2-1; D is unresolved. Germline V lookup: CDR1 SGHAT, CDR2 FQNNGV. The CDR3 consists of 11 residues. With 5 bases removed from V and 5 bases from J, the gap between germline ends came to 4 bases. The CDR3 spells CASSRNNEQFF. CDR3 DNA: TGTGCCAGCAGCCGTAACAATGAGCAGTTCTTC.

The chain is built from TRBV7-8 and TRBJ2-5, with 16 bases matching TRBD2. CDR3 size: 17 residues. CDR1 is SGHVS and CDR2 is FQNEAQ in the germline V gene. V shed 4 bases, J shed 5 bases, and the junction held 7 bases outside the gene matches. The CDR3 is CASSSGTSGGAIETQYF. The CDR3, as DNA: TGTGCCAGCAGCTCAGGGACTAGCGGGGGGGCCATCGAGACCCAGTACTTC.

This clone has more than one count but fewer than ten. This chain uses TRBV5-1 with TRBJ1-4, with 10 positions matching TRBD1. With V trimmed by 4 bases and J by 8 bases, 8 bases remained unmatched. The germline V gene encodes CDR1 SGHRS and CDR2 YFSETQ. This CDR3 spans 15 amino acids. CDR3 sequence reads: CASSTPGTGDEKLFF. As DNA, the CDR3 is TGCGCCAGCAGCACCCCCGGGACAGGGGACGAAAAACTGTTTTTT.

The rearrangement joins TRBV6-2 or TRBV6-3 to TRBJ2-1; a weak D match, TRBD2 (7 bases). Per the germline V gene, CDR1 is MNHEY and CDR2 is SVGEGT. V was trimmed by 0 bases and J by 5 bases, leaving 17 bases between them. CDR3 length: 17 amino acids. This chain's CDR3 is CASSYSRLRGGHNEQFF. The CDR3 nucleotides are TGTGCCAGCAGTTACTCTAGGTTAAGGGGGGGCCACAATGAGCAGTTCTTC.

The rearrangement links TRBV7-2 to TRBJ2-1, with D tentatively TRBD2 (6 bases). The length of the CDR3 is 15 residues. Germline V gives CDR1 SGHTA, CDR2 FQGNSA. With 0 bases removed from V and 5 bases from J, the gap between germline ends came to 11 bases. For the CDR3, the DNA is TGTGCCAGCAGCTTAGCTCTGCCGGGGGACAATGAGCAGTTCTTC. Translated: CASSLALPGDNEQFF.

This sequence joins TRBV7-2 and TRBJ2-5, with 7 bases lining up with TRBD2. The CDR3 loop spans 13 amino acids. Germline CDR1 SGHTA, CDR2 FQGNSA. Germline trimming cut 4 bases from V and 6 bases from J; bases unmatched to any gene: 5. CDR3 sequence reads: CASSSTGGKTQYF. Here the CDR3 DNA reads TGTGCCAGCAGCTCCACGGGGGGAAAGACCCAGTACTTC.

The chain recombines TRBV11-2 with TRBJ2-1; weak D call: TRBD2 (5 bases). V lost 0 bases, J lost 2 bases, and 8 bases lay in between. Per germline, CDR1 SGHAT and CDR2 FQNNGV. This CDR3 comprises 15 residues. The CDR3, as DNA: TGTGCCAGCAGCTTAGAGAGGGCCCCCTACAATGAGCAGTTCTTC. This translates into CASSLERAPYNEQFF. Full variable domain (rest looked up from reference TRBV11-2 and TRBJ2-1): EAGVAQSPRYKIIEKRQSVAFWCNPISGHATLYWYQQILGQGPKLLIQFQNNGVVDDSQLPKDRFSAERLKGVDSTLKIQPAKLEDSAVYLCASSLERAPYNEQFFGPGTRLTVL.

The rearrangement links TRBV10-3 to TRBJ1-2; weak D call: TRBD1 (6 bases). In germline, CDR1 is ENHRY, CDR2 SYGVKD. The CDR3 sequence is 14 residues long. Trimming cost V 2 bases and J 8 bases, with 15 bases left between them. CDR3 in amino acids: CAISETPGVGGYTF. For the CDR3, the DNA is TGTGCCATCAGTGAGACTCCAGGGGTAGGGGGCTACACCTTC.